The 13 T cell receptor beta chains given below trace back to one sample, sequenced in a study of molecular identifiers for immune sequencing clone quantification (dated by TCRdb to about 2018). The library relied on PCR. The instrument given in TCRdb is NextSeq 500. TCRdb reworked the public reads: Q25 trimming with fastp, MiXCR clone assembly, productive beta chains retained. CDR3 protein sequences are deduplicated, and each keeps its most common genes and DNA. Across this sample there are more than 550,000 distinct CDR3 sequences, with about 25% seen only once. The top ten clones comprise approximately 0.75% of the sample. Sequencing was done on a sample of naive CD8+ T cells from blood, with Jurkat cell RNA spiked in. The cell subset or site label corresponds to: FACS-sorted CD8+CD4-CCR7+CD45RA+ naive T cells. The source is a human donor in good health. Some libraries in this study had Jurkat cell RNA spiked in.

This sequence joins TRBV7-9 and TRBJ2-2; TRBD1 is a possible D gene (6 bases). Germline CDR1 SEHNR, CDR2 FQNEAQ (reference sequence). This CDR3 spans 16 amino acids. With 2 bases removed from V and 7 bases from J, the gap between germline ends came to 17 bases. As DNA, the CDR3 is TGTGCCAGCAGCTTACCCGGACAGCCCGGCGACGGGGAGCTGTTTTTT. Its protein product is CASSLPGQPGDGELFF.

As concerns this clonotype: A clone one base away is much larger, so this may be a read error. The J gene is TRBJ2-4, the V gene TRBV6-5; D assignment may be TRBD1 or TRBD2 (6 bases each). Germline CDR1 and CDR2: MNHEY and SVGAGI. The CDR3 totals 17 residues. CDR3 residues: CAGSYSRGVTAKNIQYF. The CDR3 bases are TGTGCCGGCAGTTACTCTAGGGGGGTAACCGCCAAAAACATTCAGTACTTC.

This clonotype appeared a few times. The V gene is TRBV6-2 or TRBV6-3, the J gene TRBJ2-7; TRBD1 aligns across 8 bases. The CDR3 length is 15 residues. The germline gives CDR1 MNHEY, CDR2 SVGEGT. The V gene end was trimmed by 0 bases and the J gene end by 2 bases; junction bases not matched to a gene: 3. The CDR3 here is CASSYSRGQAYEQYF. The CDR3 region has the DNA TGTGCCAGCAGTTACTCGAGGGGACAGGCCTACGAGCAGTACTTC.

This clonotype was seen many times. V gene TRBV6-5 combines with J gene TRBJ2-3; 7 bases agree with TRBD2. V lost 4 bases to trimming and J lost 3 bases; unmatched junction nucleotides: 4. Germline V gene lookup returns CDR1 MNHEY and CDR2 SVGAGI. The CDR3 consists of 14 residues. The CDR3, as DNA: TGTGCCAGCAGTTTCGCGGGAGAGACAGATACGCAGTATTTT. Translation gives CASSFAGETDTQYF.

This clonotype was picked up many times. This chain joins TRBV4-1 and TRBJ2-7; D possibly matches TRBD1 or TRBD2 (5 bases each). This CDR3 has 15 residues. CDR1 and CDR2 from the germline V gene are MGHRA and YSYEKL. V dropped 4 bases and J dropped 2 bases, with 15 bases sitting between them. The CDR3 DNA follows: TGCGCCAGCAGCCGCGCACCGGGACCAGCCTACGAGCAGTACTTC. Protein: CASSRAPGPAYEQYF.

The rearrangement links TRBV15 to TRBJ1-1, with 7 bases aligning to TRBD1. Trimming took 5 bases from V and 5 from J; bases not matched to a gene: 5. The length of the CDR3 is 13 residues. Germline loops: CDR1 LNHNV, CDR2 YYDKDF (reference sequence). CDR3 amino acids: CATSWTGSTEAFF. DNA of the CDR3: TGTGCCACCAGCTGGACAGGATCAACTGAAGCTTTCTTT.

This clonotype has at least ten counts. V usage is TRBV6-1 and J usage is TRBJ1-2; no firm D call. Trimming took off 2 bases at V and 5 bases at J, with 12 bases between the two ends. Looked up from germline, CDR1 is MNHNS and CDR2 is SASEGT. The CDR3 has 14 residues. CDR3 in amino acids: CASSEQSVRYGYTF. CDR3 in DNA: TGTGCCAGCAGTGAACAGTCAGTCCGGTATGGCTACACCTTC.

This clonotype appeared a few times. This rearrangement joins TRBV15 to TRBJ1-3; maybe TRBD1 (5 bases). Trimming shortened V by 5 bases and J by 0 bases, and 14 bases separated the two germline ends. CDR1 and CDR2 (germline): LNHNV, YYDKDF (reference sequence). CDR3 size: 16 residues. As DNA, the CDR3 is TGTGCCACCAGCCAAGGGGCAGGACTCTCTGGAAACACCATATATTTT. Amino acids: CATSQGAGLSGNTIYF.

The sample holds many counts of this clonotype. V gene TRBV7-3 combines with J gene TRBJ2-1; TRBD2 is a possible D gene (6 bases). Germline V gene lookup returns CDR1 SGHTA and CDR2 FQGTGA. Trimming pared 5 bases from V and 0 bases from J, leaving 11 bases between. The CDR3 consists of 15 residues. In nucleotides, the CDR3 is TGTGCCAGCAGCCGAGACGGGAGCTCCTACAATGAGCAGTTCTTC. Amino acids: CASSRDGSSYNEQFF.

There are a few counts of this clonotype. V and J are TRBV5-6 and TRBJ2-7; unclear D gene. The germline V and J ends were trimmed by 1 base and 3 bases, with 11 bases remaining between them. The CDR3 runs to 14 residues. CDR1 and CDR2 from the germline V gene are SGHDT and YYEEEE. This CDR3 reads CASSLRTLNYEQYF. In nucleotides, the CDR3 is TGTGCCAGCAGCTTGCGGACCCTAAACTACGAGCAGTACTTC.

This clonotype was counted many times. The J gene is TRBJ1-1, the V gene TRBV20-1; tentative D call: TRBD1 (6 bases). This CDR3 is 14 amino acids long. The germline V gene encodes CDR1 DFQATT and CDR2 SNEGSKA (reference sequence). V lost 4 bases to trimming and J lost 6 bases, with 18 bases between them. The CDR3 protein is CSATRYRATPEAFF. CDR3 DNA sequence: TGCAGTGCTACAAGATACAGGGCGACCCCTGAAGCTTTCTTT.

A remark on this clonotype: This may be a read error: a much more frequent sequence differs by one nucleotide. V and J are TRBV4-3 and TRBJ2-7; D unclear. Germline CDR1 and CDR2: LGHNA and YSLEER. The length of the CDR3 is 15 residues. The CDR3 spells CASRQDLGPYYEQYF. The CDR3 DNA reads TGCGCCAGCCGCCAAGACCTTGGACCGTACTACGAGCAGTACTTC.

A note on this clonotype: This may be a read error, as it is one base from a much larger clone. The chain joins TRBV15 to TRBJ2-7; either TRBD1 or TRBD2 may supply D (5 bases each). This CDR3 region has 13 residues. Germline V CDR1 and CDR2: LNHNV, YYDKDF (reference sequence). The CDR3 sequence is CSTSGHRTYEQYF. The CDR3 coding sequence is TGTTCCACCAGCGGACACAGGACCTACGAGCAGTACTTC. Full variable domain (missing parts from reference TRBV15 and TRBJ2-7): DAMVIQNPRYQVTQFGKPVTLSCSQTLNHNVMYWYQQKSSQAPKLLFHYYDKDFNNEADTPDNFQSRRPNTSFCFLDIRSPGLGDTAMYLCSTSGHRTYEQYFGPGTRLTVT.